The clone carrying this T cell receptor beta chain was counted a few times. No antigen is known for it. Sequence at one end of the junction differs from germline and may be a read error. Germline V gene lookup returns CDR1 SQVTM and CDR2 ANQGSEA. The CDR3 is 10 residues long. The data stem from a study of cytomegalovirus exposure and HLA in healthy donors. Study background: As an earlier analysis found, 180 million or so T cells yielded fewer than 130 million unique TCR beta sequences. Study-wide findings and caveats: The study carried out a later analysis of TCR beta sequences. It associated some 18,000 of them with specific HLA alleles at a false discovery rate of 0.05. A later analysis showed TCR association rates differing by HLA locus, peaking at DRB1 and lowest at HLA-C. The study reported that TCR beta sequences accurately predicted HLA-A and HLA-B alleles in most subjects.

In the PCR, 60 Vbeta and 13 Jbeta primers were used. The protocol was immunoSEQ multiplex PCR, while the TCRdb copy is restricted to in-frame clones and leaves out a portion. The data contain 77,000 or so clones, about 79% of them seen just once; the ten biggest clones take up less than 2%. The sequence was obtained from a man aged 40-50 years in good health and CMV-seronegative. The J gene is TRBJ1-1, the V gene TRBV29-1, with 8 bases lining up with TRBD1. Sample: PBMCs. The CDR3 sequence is CSVENGQGSF. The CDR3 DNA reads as TGCAGCGTTGAAAACGGACAGGGTTCATTT.